One sample yielded the 21 T cell receptor beta chains listed below, sequenced in a study of shared clonotypes between healthy human individuals. The repertoire was sequenced with immunoSEQ multiplex PCR; TCRdb's copy has only in-frame clones and lacks some. The table lists 800,000 to 1,200,000 clones, approximately 80% of them singletons. Sequenced material: memory CD4+ T cells from PBMCs. Subset defined: CD45RA-negative fraction. The source is a man aged 18 to 35 in good health. Some clones in this sample may be carry-over from other donors' samples.

This chain uses TRBV28 with TRBJ2-7; TRBD2 aligns across 11 bases. CDR3 size: 15 residues. V was pared by 7 bases and J by 3 bases, with 8 bases of the junction left unmatched. Germline loops: CDR1 MDHEN, CDR2 SYDVKM. The CDR3 nucleotides read TGTGCCAGCACTACTAGCGGGAGCGGGATCTACGAGCAGTACTTC. Protein: CASTTSGSGIYEQYF.

The V and J genes are TRBV28 and TRBJ2-5; maybe TRBD2 (6 bases). The length of the CDR3 is 15 residues. The V end was cut by 3 bases, the J end by 1 base, with 12 bases between. Germline-derived CDR1 and CDR2 are MDHEN and SYDVKM. Written as DNA, the CDR3 is TGTGCCAGCAGTTTCGGGGGTACCACCCAAGAGACCCAGTACTTC. It codes for CASSFGGTTQETQYF.

This chain links TRBV4-2 with TRBJ2-5; TRBD2 matches 10 bases. After removal of 6 bases from V and 3 bases from J, the junction contained 4 bases not matched to a gene. CDR1 LGHNA and CDR2 YNFKEQ come from the germline V gene. The length of the CDR3 is 14 residues. This CDR3 is CASSPSGGEETQYF. DNA of the CDR3: TGTGCCAGCAGTCCTAGCGGGGGAGAAGAGACCCAGTACTTC.

This clone was seen a handful of times. The CDR3 loop reads CAISRRTDQETQYF. CDR3 sequence (DNA): TGTGCCATCAGCCGACGGACGGATCAAGAGACCCAGTACTTC. The chain joins TRBV10-3 to TRBJ2-5; no clear D gene. This CDR3 has 14 amino acids. Germline V lookup: CDR1 ENHRY, CDR2 SYGVKD. With 6 bases removed from V and 2 bases from J, the gap between germline ends came to 13 bases.

This clone came up a few times. This chain links TRBV15 with TRBJ2-2; D perhaps matches TRBD1 (6 bases). The CDR3 sequence is 14 residues long. The germline CDR1 and CDR2 sequences are LNHNV and YYDKDF (reference sequence). V was trimmed by 5 bases and J by 9 bases, leaving 16 bases between them. The CDR3 sequence is CATSPDRSERELFF. Written as DNA, the CDR3 is TGTGCCACCAGCCCGGACAGATCGGAGAGGGAGCTGTTTTTT.

This sequence joins TRBV28 and TRBJ2-1, with TRBD1 identical over 12 bases. In germline, CDR1 is MDHEN, CDR2 SYDVKM. The CDR3 runs 15 residues. With 4 bases clipped from V and 12 bases from J, the junction kept 10 bases outside the gene matches. The CDR3 sequence: CASSSAGTGGFRQFF. DNA of the CDR3: TGTGCCAGCAGTTCAGCCGGGACAGGGGGCTTTCGGCAGTTCTTC.

The chain is built from TRBV5-6 and TRBJ1-1; 7 bases are shared with TRBD1. V lost 1 base, J lost 0 bases, and 6 bases stayed unmatched. Germline CDR1 is SGHDT and CDR2 is YYEEEE. CDR3 length: 16 amino acids. The CDR3 region has the DNA TGTGCCAGCAGCTTGTTCGGGACAGCGATGAACACTGAAGCTTTCTTT. Protein sequence: CASSLFGTAMNTEAFF. The full variable domain, with the rest looked up from reference TRBV5-6 and TRBJ1-1, is DAGVTQSPTHLIKTRGQQVTLRCSPKSGHDTVSWYQQALGQGPQFIFQYYEEEERQRGNFPDRFSGHQFPNYSSELNVNALLLGDSALYLCASSLFGTAMNTEAFFGQGTRLTVV.

This sequence joins TRBV6-1 and TRBJ1-2; no clear D. Per the germline V gene, CDR1 is MNHNS and CDR2 is SASEGT. Trimming shortened V by 1 base and J by 5 bases, and 8 bases separated the two germline ends. The CDR3 has 13 residues. This chain's CDR3 is CASSEDTEYGYTF. The CDR3 DNA is TGTGCCAGCAGTGAAGACACCGAGTATGGCTACACCTTC.

The chain uses TRBV5-1 and TRBJ2-3; possibly TRBD2 for D (6 bases). CDR1 is SGHRS, CDR2 YFSETQ, per germline. This CDR3 is 15 amino acids long. Trimming removed 1 base at V and 4 bases at J, with 13 bases between. CDR3 amino acids: CASSLSGTGADTQYF. DNA for the CDR3: TGCGCCAGCAGCTTGTCGGGCACGGGGGCAGATACGCAGTATTTT.

The chain recombines TRBV5-1 with TRBJ2-7; D might be TRBD2 (6 bases). V shed 0 bases and J shed 2 bases, with 9 bases lying between them. The V gene's germline CDR1 is SGHRS and CDR2 YFSETQ. The CDR3 spans 14 residues. The CDR3 DNA sequence: TGCGCCAGCAGCTTGGACTCGGGGGCCTACGAGCAGTACTTC. Translating it yields CASSLDSGAYEQYF.

The chain is built from TRBV7-3 and TRBJ2-2, with 8 positions matching TRBD1. V lost 4 bases to trimming and J lost 6 bases; unmatched junction nucleotides: 7. CDR3 size: 15 residues. The germline V gene encodes CDR1 SGHTA and CDR2 FQGTGA. As DNA, the CDR3 is TGTGCCAGCAGCTCAACTACAGGGGGTGCCGGGGAGCTGTTTTTT. This sequence encodes CASSSTTGGAGELFF.

This clone was counted between two and nine times. This specimen includes other DNA sequences encoding the same CDR3. The chain uses TRBV5-1 and TRBJ2-2; D uncertain. The CDR3 is 14 amino acids. Germline assignment: CDR1 SGHRS and CDR2 YFSETQ. V gave up 2 bases and J gave up 0 bases, with 5 bases separating them. CDR3 nucleotides: TGCGCCAGCAGCTTTTCCGCGAACACCGGGGAGCTGTTTTTT. As protein: CASSFSANTGELFF.

The V and J genes are TRBV11-2 and TRBJ2-3, with D perhaps matching TRBD1 (6 bases). Germline CDR1 SGHAT, CDR2 FQNNGV. This CDR3 comprises 18 residues. Between the trimmed V and J ends, which lost 2 bases and 2 bases, there was a span of 20 bases. The CDR3 region is CASSLHGQWMAFTDTQYF. The CDR3 bases are TGTGCCAGCAGCTTACACGGACAGTGGATGGCTTTCACAGATACGCAGTATTTT.

The J gene is TRBJ1-1, the V gene TRBV2; D possibly corresponds to TRBD1 (5 bases). V lost 6 bases to trimming and J lost 7 bases, with 15 bases between them. CDR1 is SNHLY and CDR2 is FYNNEI in the germline V gene. The CDR3 consists of 13 residues. The CDR3 loop reads CASSNFDGGEAFF. CDR3 coding DNA: TGTGCCAGCAGCAACTTTGACGGGGGTGAAGCTTTCTTT.

The DNA for the CDR3 is TGTGCCAGCAGACCGTGGACGGTGAACACTGAAGCTTTCTTT. Its protein is CASRPWTVNTEAFF. This chain connects TRBV11-3 to TRBJ1-1; no clear D gene. Germline V gene lookup returns CDR1 SGHNT and CDR2 YENEEA. Between the trimmed V and J ends, which lost 6 bases and 0 bases, there was a span of 11 bases. The CDR3 spans 14 residues.

The V gene is TRBV30, the J gene TRBJ2-4; 11 bases map to TRBD2. CDR3 size: 15 residues. Germline V CDR1 and CDR2: GTSNPN, SVGIG (reference sequence). V lost 3 bases, J lost 4 bases, and 5 bases stayed unmatched. The CDR3 DNA sequence: TGTGCCTGGAGCCCGGGACTAGCGGATAAAAACATTCAGTACTTC. Translating it yields CAWSPGLADKNIQYF.

V gene TRBV15 combines with J gene TRBJ2-7; tentatively, D is TRBD1 or TRBD2 (5 bases each). In germline, CDR1 is LNHNV, CDR2 YYDKDF (reference sequence). Trimming took 11 bases from V and 0 from J, leaving 14 bases between them. CDR3 size: 13 residues. The CDR3 is CASGTASSYEQYF. CDR3 coding DNA: TGTGCCTCTGGGACGGCTAGCTCCTACGAGCAGTACTTC.

The chain combines TRBV28 with TRBJ1-5; D unresolved. Germline values: CDR1 MDHEN, CDR2 SYDVKM. V gave up 8 bases and J gave up 6 bases, with 11 bases separating them. The CDR3 has 12 amino acids. The CDR3 reads CASGLVAQPQHF. The CDR3 nucleotides read TGTGCCAGCGGGTTGGTTGCTCAGCCCCAGCATTTT.

This chain uses TRBV6-5 with TRBJ1-2; the D is unclear. The V end lost 0 bases, the J end lost 4 bases, and 15 bases lay between the germline ends. Per the germline V gene, CDR1 is MNHEY and CDR2 is SVGAGI. The CDR3 has 16 residues. The DNA of the CDR3 is TGTGCCAGCAGTTACTCGTTGCAGTTTGGCGTCTATGGCTACACCTTC. Amino acids: CASSYSLQFGVYGYTF.

Only one count was recorded for this clone. This chain links TRBV11-1 with TRBJ1-2, with D hard to call. Per germline, CDR1 SGHAT and CDR2 FQDESV (reference sequence). The CDR3 runs to 13 residues. V lost 2 bases and J lost 6, with 10 bases in between. CDR3 nucleotides: TGTGCCAGCAGCTTAAACCGGGCCCATGGCTACACCTTC. Residues: CASSLNRAHGYTF.

This chain connects TRBV14 to TRBJ1-2; no clear D. The CDR3 length is 14 residues. The germline V gene has CDR1 SGHDN and CDR2 FVKESK. Trimming cost V 0 bases and J 0 bases, with 5 bases left between them. The CDR3 DNA reads as TGTGCCAGCAGCCAAGAATGGGCTAACTATGGCTACACCTTC. Its protein product is CASSQEWANYGYTF.